This record covers a single TCR beta chain. Antigen unknown. The library tagged each cDNA molecule with unique molecular identifiers. As originally analysed: Across samples, TCR counts had a median of roughly 97,000 and ranged from 23,224 to 690,600. TCRdb independently ran MiXCR on the 5' RACE reads; one entry per CDR3 protein. The authors' filters were not applied to this entry. Altogether some 78,000 distinct CDR3 sequences are present, more than 7% being singletons, with the ten largest covering about 2.2%. V dropped 4 bases and J dropped 0; count of bases not matched to a gene: 7. From germline, CDR1 is SGHRS and CDR2 YFSETQ. The length of the CDR3 is 16 residues. This specimen comes from a study of human T cells and chemical hapten exposure. Study-level background: Variation in per-sample TCR yields came mainly from small pooled library volume differences. Study observations and caveats: Among TCRs, those above 1 in 1000 frequency were unaffected by DPC sensitization.

The total RNA was obtained from whole blood that was not fractionated. The TCR comes from a male donor in good health. The rearrangement uses TRBV5-1 and TRBJ2-7; 10 positions agree with TRBD1. CDR3 loop: CASSEGTGAFSYEQYF. In nucleotides, the CDR3 is TGCGCCAGCAGCGAGGGGACAGGGGCTTTCTCCTACGAGCAGTACTTC.